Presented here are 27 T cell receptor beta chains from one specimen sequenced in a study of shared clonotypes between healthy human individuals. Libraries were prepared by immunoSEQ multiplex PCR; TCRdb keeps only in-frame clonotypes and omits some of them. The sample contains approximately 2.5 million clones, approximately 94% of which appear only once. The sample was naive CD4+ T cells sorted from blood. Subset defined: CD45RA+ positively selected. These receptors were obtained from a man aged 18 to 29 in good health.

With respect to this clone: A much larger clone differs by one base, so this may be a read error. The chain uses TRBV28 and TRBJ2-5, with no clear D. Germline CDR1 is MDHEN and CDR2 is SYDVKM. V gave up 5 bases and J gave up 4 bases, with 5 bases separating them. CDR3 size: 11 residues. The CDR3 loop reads CASSVGETQYF. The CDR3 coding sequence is TGTGCCAGCAGTGTAGGAGAGACCCAGTACTTC.

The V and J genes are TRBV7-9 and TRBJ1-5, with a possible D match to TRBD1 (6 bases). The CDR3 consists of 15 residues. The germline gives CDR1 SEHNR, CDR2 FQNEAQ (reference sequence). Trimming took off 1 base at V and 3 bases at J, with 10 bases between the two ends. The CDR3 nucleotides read TGTGCCAGCAGCTTAGACAGGGCGGACAATCAGCCCCAGCATTTT. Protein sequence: CASSLDRADNQPQHF. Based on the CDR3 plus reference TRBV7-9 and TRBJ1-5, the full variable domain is DTGVSQNPRHKITKRGQNVTFRCDPISEHNRLYWYRQTLGQGPEFLTYFQNEAQLEKSRLLSDRFSAERPKGSFSTLEIQRTEQGDSAMYLCASSLDRADNQPQHFGDGTRLSIL.

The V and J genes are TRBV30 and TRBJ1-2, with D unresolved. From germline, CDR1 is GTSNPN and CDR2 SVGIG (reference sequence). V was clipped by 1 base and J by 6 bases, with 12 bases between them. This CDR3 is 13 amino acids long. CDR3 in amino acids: CAWSGHRVDGYTF. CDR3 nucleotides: TGTGCCTGGAGTGGGCATAGGGTGGATGGCTACACCTTC.

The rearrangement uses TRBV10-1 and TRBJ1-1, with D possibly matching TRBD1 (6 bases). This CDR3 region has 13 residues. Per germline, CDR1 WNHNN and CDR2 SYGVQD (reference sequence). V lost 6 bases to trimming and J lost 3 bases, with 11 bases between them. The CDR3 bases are TGCGCCAGCAGGGCAGGGGCGCACACTGAAGCTTTCTTT. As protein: CASRAGAHTEAFF.

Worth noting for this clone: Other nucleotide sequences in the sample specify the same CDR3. CDR3 sequence reads: CASSLGQGDGYTF. DNA for the CDR3: TGCGCCAGCAGCTTGGGGCAGGGTGATGGCTACACCTTC. This chain joins TRBV5-1 and TRBJ1-2, with D possibly being TRBD1 (5 bases). V was shortened by 0 bases and J by 6 bases, with 9 bases between the two germline ends. The CDR3 runs to 13 residues. Germline V gene lookup returns CDR1 SGHRS and CDR2 YFSETQ. Full variable domain (rest looked up from reference TRBV5-1 and TRBJ1-2): KAGVTQTPRYLIKTRGQQVTLSCSPISGHRSVSWYQQTPGQGLQFLFEYFSETQRNKGNFPGRFSGRQFSNSRSEMNVSTLELGDSALYLCASSLGQGDGYTFGSGTRLTVV.

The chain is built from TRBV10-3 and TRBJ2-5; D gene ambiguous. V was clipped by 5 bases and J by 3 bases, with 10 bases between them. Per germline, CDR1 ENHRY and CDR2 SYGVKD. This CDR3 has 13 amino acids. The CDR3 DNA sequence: TGTGCCATCAGTTCAACGTCCAAAGAGACCCAGTACTTC. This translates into CAISSTSKETQYF.

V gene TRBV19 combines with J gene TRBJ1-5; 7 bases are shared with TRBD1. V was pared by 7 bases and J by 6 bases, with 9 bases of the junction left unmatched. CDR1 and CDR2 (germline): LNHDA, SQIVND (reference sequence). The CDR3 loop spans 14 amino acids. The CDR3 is CASTLQGVSQPQHF. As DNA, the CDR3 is TGTGCCAGTACCCTTCAGGGGGTGAGTCAGCCCCAGCATTTT.

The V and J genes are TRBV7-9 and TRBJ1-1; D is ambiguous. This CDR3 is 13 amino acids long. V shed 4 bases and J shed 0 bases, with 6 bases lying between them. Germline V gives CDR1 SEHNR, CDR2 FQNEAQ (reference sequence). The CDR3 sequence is CASSYALNTEAFF. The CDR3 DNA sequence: TGTGCCAGCAGCTATGCTTTGAACACTGAAGCTTTCTTT.

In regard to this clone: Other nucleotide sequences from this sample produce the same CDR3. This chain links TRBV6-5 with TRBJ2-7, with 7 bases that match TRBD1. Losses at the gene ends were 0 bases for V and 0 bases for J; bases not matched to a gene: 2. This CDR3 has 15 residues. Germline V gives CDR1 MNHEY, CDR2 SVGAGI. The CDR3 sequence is CASSYSGTASYEQYF. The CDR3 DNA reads TGTGCCAGCAGTTACTCCGGGACAGCCTCCTACGAGCAGTACTTC.

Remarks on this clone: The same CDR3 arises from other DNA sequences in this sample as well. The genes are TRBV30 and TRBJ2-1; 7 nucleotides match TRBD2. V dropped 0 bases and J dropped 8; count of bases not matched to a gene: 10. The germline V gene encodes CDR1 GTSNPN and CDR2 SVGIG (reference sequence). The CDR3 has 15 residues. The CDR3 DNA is TGTGCCTGGAGTGTAGGACTGGCGGGAGCCGATGAGCAGTTCTTC. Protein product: CAWSVGLAGADEQFF.

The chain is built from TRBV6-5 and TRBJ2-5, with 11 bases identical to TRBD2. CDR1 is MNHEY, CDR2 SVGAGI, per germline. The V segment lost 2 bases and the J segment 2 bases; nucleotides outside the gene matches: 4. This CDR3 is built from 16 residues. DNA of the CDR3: TGTGCCAGCAGTTACCCAACTAGCGGGGGACAAGAGACCCAGTACTTC. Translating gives CASSYPTSGGQETQYF.

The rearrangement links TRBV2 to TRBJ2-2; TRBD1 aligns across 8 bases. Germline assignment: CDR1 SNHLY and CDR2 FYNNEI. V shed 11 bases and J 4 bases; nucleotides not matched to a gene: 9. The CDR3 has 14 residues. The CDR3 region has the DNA TGTGCCGGAACAGGGGGTTTTTTCACCGGGGAGCTGTTTTTT. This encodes CAGTGGFFTGELFF.

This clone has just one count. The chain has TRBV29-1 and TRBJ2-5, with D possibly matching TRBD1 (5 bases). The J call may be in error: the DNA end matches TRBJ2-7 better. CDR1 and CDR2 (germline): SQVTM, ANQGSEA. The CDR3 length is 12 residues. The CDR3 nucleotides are TGCAGCGTTGGAAGGGGCCCCTACGAGCAGTACTTC. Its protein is CSVGRGPYEQYF.

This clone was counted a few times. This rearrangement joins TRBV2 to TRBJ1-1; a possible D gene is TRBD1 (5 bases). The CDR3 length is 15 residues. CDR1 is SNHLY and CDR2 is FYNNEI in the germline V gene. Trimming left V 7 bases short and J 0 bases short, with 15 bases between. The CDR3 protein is CASKGVAGMNTEAFF. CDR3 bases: TGTGCCAGCAAAGGGGTGGCAGGGATGAACACTGAAGCTTTCTTT.

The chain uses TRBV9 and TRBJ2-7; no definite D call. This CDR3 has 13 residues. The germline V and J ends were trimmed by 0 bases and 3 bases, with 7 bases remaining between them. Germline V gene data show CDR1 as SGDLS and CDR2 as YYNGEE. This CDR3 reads CASSVASNYEQYF. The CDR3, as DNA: TGTGCCAGCAGCGTAGCCTCCAACTACGAGCAGTACTTC.

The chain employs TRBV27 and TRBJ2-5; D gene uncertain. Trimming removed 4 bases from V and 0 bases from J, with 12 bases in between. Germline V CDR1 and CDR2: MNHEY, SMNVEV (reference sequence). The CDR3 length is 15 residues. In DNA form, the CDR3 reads TGTGCCAGCAGTTCAATCCCCCCAAACCAAGAGACCCAGTACTTC. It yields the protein CASSSIPPNQETQYF.

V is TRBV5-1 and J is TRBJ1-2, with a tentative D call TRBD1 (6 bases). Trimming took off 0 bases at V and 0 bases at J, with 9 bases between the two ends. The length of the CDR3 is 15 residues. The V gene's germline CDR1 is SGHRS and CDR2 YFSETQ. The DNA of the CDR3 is TGCGCCAGCAGCTTGGGGCGGACAGCTAACTATGGCTACACCTTC. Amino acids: CASSLGRTANYGYTF.

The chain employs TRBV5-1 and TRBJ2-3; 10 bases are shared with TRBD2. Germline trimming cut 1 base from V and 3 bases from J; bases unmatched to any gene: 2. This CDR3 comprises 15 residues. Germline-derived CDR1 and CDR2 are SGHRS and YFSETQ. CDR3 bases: TGCGCCAGCAGCTTGACTAGCGGGGAGACAGATACGCAGTATTTT. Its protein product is CASSLTSGETDTQYF. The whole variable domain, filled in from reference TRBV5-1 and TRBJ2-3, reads KAGVTQTPRYLIKTRGQQVTLSCSPISGHRSVSWYQQTPGQGLQFLFEYFSETQRNKGNFPGRFSGRQFSNSRSEMNVSTLELGDSALYLCASSLTSGETDTQYFGPGTRLTVL.

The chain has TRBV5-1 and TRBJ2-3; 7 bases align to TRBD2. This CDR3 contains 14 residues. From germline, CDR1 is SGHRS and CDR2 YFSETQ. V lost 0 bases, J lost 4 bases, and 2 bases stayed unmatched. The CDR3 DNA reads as TGCGCCAGCAGCTTGGAACGGGGGGCAGATACGCAGTATTTT. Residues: CASSLERGADTQYF. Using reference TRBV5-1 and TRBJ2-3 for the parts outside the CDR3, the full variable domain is KAGVTQTPRYLIKTRGQQVTLSCSPISGHRSVSWYQQTPGQGLQFLFEYFSETQRNKGNFPGRFSGRQFSNSRSEMNVSTLELGDSALYLCASSLERGADTQYFGPGTRLTVL.

In DNA, the CDR3 is TGTGCCAGCAGCGCAACTAGCGGGATTTCGGAGCAGTACTTC. Its translation: CASSATSGISEQYF. This rearrangement joins TRBV9 to TRBJ2-7; 10 bases are shared with TRBD2. The CDR3 has 14 residues. Per germline, CDR1 SGDLS and CDR2 YYNGEE. The J segment lost 7 bases and the V segment lost 3 bases, leaving 7 bases of the junction unmatched.

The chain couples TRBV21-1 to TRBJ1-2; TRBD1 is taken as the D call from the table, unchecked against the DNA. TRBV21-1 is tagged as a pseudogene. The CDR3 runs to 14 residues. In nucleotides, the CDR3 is TGTGCCAGCAGCTCAAACAGGGCCGTTGATGGCTACACCTTC. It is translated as CASSSNRAVDGYTF.

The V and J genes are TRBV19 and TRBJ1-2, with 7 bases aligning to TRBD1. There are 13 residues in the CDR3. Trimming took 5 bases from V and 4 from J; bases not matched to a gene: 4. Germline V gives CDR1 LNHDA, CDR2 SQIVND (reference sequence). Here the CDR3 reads CASSGDSGYGYTF. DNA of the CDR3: TGTGCCAGTAGTGGGGACAGTGGCTATGGCTACACCTTC. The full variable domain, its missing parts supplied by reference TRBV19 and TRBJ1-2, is DGGITQSPKYLFRKEGQNVTLSCEQNLNHDAMYWYRQDPGQGLRLIYYSQIVNDFQKGDIAEGYSVSREKKESFPLTVTSAQKNPTAFYLCASSGDSGYGYTFGSGTRLTVV.

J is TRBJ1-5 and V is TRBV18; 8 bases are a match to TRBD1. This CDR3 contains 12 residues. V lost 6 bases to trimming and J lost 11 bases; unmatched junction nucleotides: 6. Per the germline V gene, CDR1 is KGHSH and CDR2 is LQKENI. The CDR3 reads CASSPAQGAQHF. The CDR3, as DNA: TGTGCCAGCTCCCCCGCACAGGGGGCCCAGCATTTT.

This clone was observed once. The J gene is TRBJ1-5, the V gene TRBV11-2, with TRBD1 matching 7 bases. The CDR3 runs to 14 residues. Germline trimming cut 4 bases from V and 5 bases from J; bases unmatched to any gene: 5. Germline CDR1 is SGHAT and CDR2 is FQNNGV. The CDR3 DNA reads TGTGCCAGCAGCTCCCGACAGGGATATCAGCCCCAGCATTTT. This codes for CASSSRQGYQPQHF.

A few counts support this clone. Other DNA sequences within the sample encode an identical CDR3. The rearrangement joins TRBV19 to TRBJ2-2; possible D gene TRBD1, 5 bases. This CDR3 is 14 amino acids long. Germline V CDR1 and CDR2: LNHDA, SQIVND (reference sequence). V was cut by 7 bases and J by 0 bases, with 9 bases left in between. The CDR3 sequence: CASKTGANTGELFF. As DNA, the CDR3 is TGTGCCAGTAAAACAGGCGCGAACACCGGGGAGCTGTTTTTT.

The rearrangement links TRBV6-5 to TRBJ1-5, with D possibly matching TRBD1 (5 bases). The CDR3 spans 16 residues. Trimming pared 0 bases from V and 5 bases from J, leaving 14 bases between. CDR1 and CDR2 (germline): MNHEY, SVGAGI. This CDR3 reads CASSYSQGTLDQPQHF. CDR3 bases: TGTGCCAGCAGTTACTCGCAAGGGACTCTGGATCAGCCCCAGCATTTT.

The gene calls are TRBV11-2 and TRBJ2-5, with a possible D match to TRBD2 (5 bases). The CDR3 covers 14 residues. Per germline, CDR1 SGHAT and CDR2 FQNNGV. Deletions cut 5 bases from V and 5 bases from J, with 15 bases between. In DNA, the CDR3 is TGTGCCAGCAGCCTAAACCTACTAGGGGAGACCCAGTACTTC. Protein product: CASSLNLLGETQYF.